This is a list of T cell receptor beta chains from one sample in a study of blood T cell repertoires in COVID-19. Assay: immunoSEQ multiplex PCR; the TCRdb copy retains only in-frame clones and omits some. The sample consists of more than 350,000 clones, 85% to 90% of them appearing once. Sequenced material: PBMCs or T cells enriched from blood (not recorded which). These receptors were taken from a woman aged 50 to 60 who had recovered from COVID-19. Each CDR3 is given with its conserved first and last residue. Each record gives: D gene, clone size, J gene, V gene, CDR3 protein, CDR3 DNA. A D gene is named only where the DNA matches it firmly. Size is omitted from some rows. Given values are once, few, many or a class for expanded clones.

>NA|NA|TRBJ1-2|TRBV24-1
CATSDPGVDYGYTF
TGTGCCACCAGTGATCCAGGGGTCGACTATGGCTACACCTTC
>TRBD1|NA|TRBJ1-2|TRBV5-1
CASSLVGQAEGYTF
TGCGCCAGCAGCTTGGTGGGACAGGCCGAAGGCTACACCTTC
>TRBD1|NA|TRBJ2-3|TRBV14
CASSVTGASTDTQYF
TGTGCCAGCAGCGTCACAGGGGCGAGCACAGATACGCAGTATTTT
>NA|NA|TRBJ1-4|TRBV5-1
CASSPGHMGNEKLFF
TGCGCCAGCTCCCCCGGACATATGGGTAATGAAAAACTGTTTTTT
>TRBD2|NA|TRBJ2-2|TRBV5-1
CASSLGLQNTGELFF
TGCGCCAGCAGCCTGGGACTACAGAACACCGGGGAGCTGTTTTTT
>TRBD2|NA|TRBJ2-1|TRBV4-2
CASSQESGGVNEQFF
TGTGCCAGCAGCCAAGAAAGCGGGGGGGTCAATGAGCAGTTCTTC
>TRBD2|NA|TRBJ2-1|TRBV5-1
CASSLSTSEYNEQFF
TGCGCCAGCAGCTTGTCCACTAGCGAGTACAATGAGCAGTTCTTC
>TRBD1|NA|TRBJ1-3|TRBV2
CASNKGTGYGNTIYF
TGTGCCAGCAATAAGGGGACAGGGTATGGAAACACCATATATTTT
>NA|NA|TRBJ2-7|TRBV27
CASSTKGTAYEQYF
TGTGCCAGCAGTACAAAAGGGACTGCCTACGAGCAGTACTTC
>NA|NA|TRBJ1-2|TRBV9
CASSASDSPNYGYTF
TGTGCCAGCAGCGCCTCAGACAGCCCCAACTATGGCTACACCTTC
>NA|NA|TRBJ2-1|TRBV20-1
CSGGTYNEQFF
TGCAGTGGAGGGACCTACAATGAGCAGTTCTTC
>NA|once|TRBJ1-1|TRBV2
CASSRELNTEAFF
TGTGCCAGCAGTCGAGAACTTAACACTGAAGCTTTCTTT
>NA|NA|TRBJ1-2|TRBV6-2/TRBV6-3
CASSLFVNSPYGYTF
TGTGCCAGCAGTTTATTTGTGAACTCACCCTATGGCTACACCTTC
>TRBD1|NA|TRBJ1-2|TRBV15
CATSGTGTGKYGYTF
TGTGCCACCAGTGGGACAGGGACAGGAAAATATGGCTACACCTTC
>TRBD1|NA|TRBJ1-3|TRBV9
CASSVVGTTAGTGGVGNTIYF
TGTGCCAGCAGCGTAGTAGGTACAACCGCCGGGACAGGGGGCGTTGGAAACACCATATATTTT
>NA|NA|TRBJ1-4|TRBV6-5
CASRRTVANEKLFF
TGTGCCAGCAGACGGACAGTCGCTAATGAAAAACTGTTTTTT
>NA|NA|TRBJ1-1|TRBV6-5
CASQANTEAFF
TGTGCCAGTCAAGCCAACACTGAAGCTTTCTTT
>NA|few|TRBJ1-1|TRBV3-1/TRBV3-2
CASSPPRGAGTEAFF
TGTGCCAGCAGCCCCCCCCGGGGGGCGGGCACTGAAGCTTTCTTT
>NA|NA|TRBJ1-3|TRBV10-3
CAIRPGGNTIYF
TGTGCCATCAGACCAGGGGGAAACACCATATATTTT
>TRBD1|NA|TRBJ1-4|TRBV19
CASSIDYWTGIGNEKLFF
TGTGCCAGTAGTATAGATTACTGGACAGGGATCGGAAATGAAAAACTGTTTTTT
>NA|NA|TRBJ2-7|TRBV7-2
CASSYPPGQGYEQYF
TGTGCCAGCAGCTACCCCCCGGGACAAGGCTACGAGCAGTACTTC
>TRBD1|NA|TRBJ1-6|TRBV7-9
CASSLGGTAGSPLHF
TGTGCCAGCAGCTTAGGGGGGACAGCGGGTTCACCCCTCCACTTT
>NA|once|TRBJ2-7|TRBV28
CASSCAGEYF
TGTGCCAGCAGTTGTGCCGGGGAGTACTTC
>TRBD2|NA|TRBJ2-1|TRBV7-6
CASSPSSGLGNEQFF
TGTGCCAGCAGCCCTAGTTCGGGACTAGGGAATGAGCAGTTCTTC
>TRBD1|NA|TRBJ2-7|TRBV30
CAWGDSSYEQYF
TGTGCCTGGGGGGACAGCTCCTACGAGCAGTACTTC
>NA|NA|TRBJ2-3|TRBV7-2
CASSLQVKLGVGTDTQYF
TGTGCCAGCAGCTTACAGGTCAAACTCGGGGTTGGCACAGATACGCAGTATTTT
>NA|NA|TRBJ1-5|TRBV5-1
CASSLGVGAYQPQHF
TGCGCCAGCAGCTTAGGGGTGGGGGCCTATCAGCCCCAGCATTTT
>TRBD1|NA|TRBJ2-5|TRBV11-2
CASSLEGQGLKTQYF
TGTGCCAGCAGCTTAGAAGGACAGGGGTTAAAGACCCAGTACTTC
>NA|NA|TRBJ2-7|TRBV5-5
CASSLVVSEQYF
TGTGCCAGCAGCTTGGTAGTAAGCGAGCAGTACTTC
>TRBD2|NA|TRBJ2-5|TRBV4-2
CASSQDASGSVTQYF
TGTGCCAGCAGCCAAGATGCTAGCGGGTCAGTGACCCAGTACTTC
>NA|once|TRBJ1-1|TRBV7-9
CASSLGRFGLNTEAFF
TGTGCCAGCAGCTTAGGGCGGTTTGGGTTGAACACTGAAGCTTTCTTT
>NA|NA|TRBJ2-1|TRBV2
CASSLHEQFF
TGTGCCAGCAGTCTTCATGAGCAGTTCTTC
>NA|NA|TRBJ2-7|TRBV4-1
CASSQGPGLLYEQYF
TGCGCCAGCAGCCAGGGCCCCGGACTACTCTACGAGCAGTACTTC
>TRBD1|NA|TRBJ2-2|TRBV14
CASSENRGPVGELFF
TGTGCCAGCAGCGAGAACAGGGGGCCCGTCGGGGAGCTGTTTTTT
>NA|NA|TRBJ2-7|TRBV4-3
CASSPTSLQDYEQYF
TGCGCCAGCAGCCCAACAAGCCTCCAGGACTACGAGCAGTACTTC
>NA|NA|TRBJ1-2|TRBV24-1
CATSDSLGYTF
TGTGCCACCAGTGATTCCCTTGGCTACACCTTC
>NA|NA|TRBJ1-3|TRBV4-2
CASSQDASLSIYF
TGTGCCAGCAGCCAAGACGCCTCACTGTCCATATATTTT
>NA|NA|TRBJ1-6|TRBV3-1/TRBV3-2
CASSQDLPTRCSPLHF
TGTGCCAGCAGCCAAGATCTCCCGACGCGGTGTTCACCCCTCCACTTT
>NA|NA|TRBJ1-5|TRBV2
CASSGDGGKHF
TGTGCCAGCAGTGGCGACGGCGGCAAGCATTTT
>NA|NA|TRBJ2-3|TRBV6-6
CASSPRRTVSGGTDTQYF
TGTGCCAGCAGTCCGCGACGGACAGTTTCAGGTGGGACAGATACGCAGTATTTT
>NA|NA|TRBJ2-2|TRBV2
CASSRGASRNTGELFF
TGTGCCAGCTCCCGGGGGGCGAGTCGGAACACCGGGGAGCTGTTTTTT